This T cell receptor beta chain was obtained from a study of circulating CD8 cells and anti-PD-1 response in melanoma. Study background: Treatment was intravenous nivolumab at 3 mg/kg every 2 weeks. Findings of the study overall: TIGIT repertoires were least diverse, DNEG repertoires most diverse.

TCR libraries were prepared from roughly 15 ng of total RNA with the QIAseq Immune Repertoire TCR panel. TCRdb used MiXCR to reprocess the reads, holding one entry per CDR3 protein. The sample contains approximately 1,100 distinct CDR3 sequences, approximately 7% of which appear only once. This CDR3 is 17 amino acids long. V was pared by 5 bases and J by 2 bases, with 9 bases of the junction left unmatched. Looked up from germline, CDR1 is SGHVS and CDR2 is FQNEAQ. Four subsets defined by PD-1 and/or TIGIT were sorted from live CD3+CD8+TCRalphabeta+ cells. Judged by abundance, this clonotype is large. Its antigen is unidentified.

This chain connects TRBV7-8 to TRBJ1-2; 12 positions match TRBD1. This sample comprised CD8+ T cells from PBMCs, obtained at baseline or after one month of anti-PD-1 therapy (not recorded which). This receptor was identified in a human donor with melanoma. In DNA, the CDR3 is TGTGCCAGCAGCCAGGGGACAGGGGGCTATCGCAACTATGGCTACACCTTC. As protein: CASSQGTGGYRNYGYTF. Based on the CDR3 plus reference TRBV7-8 and TRBJ1-2, the full variable domain is GAGVSQSPRYKVAKRGQDVALRCDPISGHVSLFWYQQALGQGPEFLTYFQNEAQLDKSGLPSDRFFAERPEGSVSTLKIQRTQQEDSAVYLCASSQGTGGYRNYGYTFGSGTRLTVV.